This entry features one T cell receptor beta chain sequence. Its specificity is unknown. This entry comes from a study of cytomegalovirus exposure and HLA in healthy donors. Overall study results and limits: Most TCR beta V segments were productive about 87% or about 30% of the time in an earlier analysis. In a later analysis, across HLA loci, associated TCR counts were highest for DRB1, lowest for HLA-C. Using a false discovery rate of 0.05, a later analysis showed that 15,000 to 20,000 TCR beta sequences were associated with HLA alleles. In a later analysis, HLA-associated TCR beta chains were more clonally expanded than equally common others.

Germline CDR1 LNHDA, CDR2 SQIVND (reference sequence). The length of the CDR3 is 12 residues. Trimming took off 3 bases at V and 4 bases at J, with 4 bases between the two ends. The PCR ran on 60 Vbeta and 13 Jbeta primers. Clones were sequenced by immunoSEQ multiplex PCR, and TCRdb holds only the in-frame ones, with some missing. The top ten clones hold over 3.5% of a sample with hundreds of thousands of clones, 60% to 80% of them seen once. This clonotype originated in a male donor in good health and CMV-seronegative. The sequencing input was PBMCs. V gene TRBV19 combines with J gene TRBJ1-3; D call uncertain. CDR3 DNA: TGTGCCAGTAGTATCCCAGGAAACACCATATATTTT. Its translation is CASSIPGNTIYF.